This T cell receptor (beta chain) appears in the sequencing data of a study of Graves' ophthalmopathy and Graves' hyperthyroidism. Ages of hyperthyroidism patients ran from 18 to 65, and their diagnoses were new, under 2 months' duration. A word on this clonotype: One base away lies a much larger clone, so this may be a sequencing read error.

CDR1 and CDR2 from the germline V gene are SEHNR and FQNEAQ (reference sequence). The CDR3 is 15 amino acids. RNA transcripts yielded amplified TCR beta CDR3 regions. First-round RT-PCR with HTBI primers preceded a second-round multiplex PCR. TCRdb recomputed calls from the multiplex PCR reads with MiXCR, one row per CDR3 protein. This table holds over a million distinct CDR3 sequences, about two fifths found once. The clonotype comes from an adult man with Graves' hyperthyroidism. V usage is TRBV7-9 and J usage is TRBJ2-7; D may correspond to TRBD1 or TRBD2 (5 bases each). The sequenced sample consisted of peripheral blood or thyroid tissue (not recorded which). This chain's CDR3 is CASRGQQTAGTRGYF. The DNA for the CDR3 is TGCGCCAGCAGAGGCCAGCAGACTGCCGGGACCCGAGGGTACTTC.